This entry lists 32 T cell receptor beta chains sequenced from one sample in a study of cytomegalovirus exposure and HLA in healthy donors. A multiplex PCR was run with 60 Vbeta primers and 13 Jbeta primers. TCRdb keeps only in-frame clones here, not all; method: immunoSEQ multiplex PCR. The data hold 150,000 to 200,000 clones, with roughly 79% observed a single time. Sequencing was performed on PBMCs. Source of these receptors: a woman aged 40 to 50 in good health and CMV-seronegative.

The chain joins TRBV28 to TRBJ1-4; D is ambiguous. V lost 8 bases to trimming and J lost 4 bases, with 8 bases between them. Germline loops: CDR1 MDHEN, CDR2 SYDVKM. The CDR3 spans 12 residues. CDR3 bases: TGTGCCAGCCTTGAGAATAATGAAAAACTGTTTTTT. Amino acid sequence: CASLENNEKLFF.

A single count supports this clone. CDR3 sequence reads: CASSLALTSNTEAFF. The CDR3 bases are TGCGCCAGCAGCTTGGCACTAACCTCGAACACTGAAGCTTTCTTT. V and J are TRBV5-1 and TRBJ1-1; D is ambiguous. V shed 0 bases and J shed 1 base, with 10 bases lying between them. The CDR3 extends over 15 amino acids. Germline values: CDR1 SGHRS, CDR2 YFSETQ.

This rearrangement joins TRBV9 to TRBJ2-7; D remains unclear. The CDR3 runs 16 residues. V was pared by 3 bases and J by 3 bases, with 19 bases between. CDR1 and CDR2 (germline): SGDLS, YYNGEE. In DNA form, the CDR3 reads TGTGCCAGCAGCGGACATCCAAAGGCAGTCGACTACGAGCAGTACTTC. It is translated as CASSGHPKAVDYEQYF.

This clone came up once. V is TRBV2 and J is TRBJ2-1, with 7 bases that match TRBD2. Germline trimming cut 2 bases from V and 9 bases from J; bases unmatched to any gene: 10. Per germline, CDR1 SNHLY and CDR2 FYNNEI. This CDR3 is 15 amino acids long. CDR3 sequence: CASSELRGRKGEQFF. CDR3 in DNA: TGTGCCAGCAGTGAACTCCGCGGGAGAAAAGGTGAGCAGTTCTTC.

This sequence joins TRBV6-6 and TRBJ1-2; 9 nucleotides line up with TRBD1. Germline assignment: CDR1 MNHNY and CDR2 SVGAGI (reference sequence). Germline trimming cut 3 bases from V and 6 bases from J; bases unmatched to any gene: 8. The CDR3 is 15 amino acids. CDR3 amino acids: CASSYSTGGMDGYTF. The CDR3 DNA sequence: TGTGCCAGCAGTTATTCGACAGGGGGGATGGATGGCTACACCTTC.

In nucleotides, the CDR3 is TGTGCCAGCAGACCTAGCGTAAACTATGGCTACACCTTC. This translates into CASRPSVNYGYTF. This chain uses TRBV28 with TRBJ1-2; D is undetermined. CDR1 MDHEN and CDR2 SYDVKM come from the germline V gene. This CDR3 spans 13 amino acids. V lost 6 bases, J lost 2 bases, and 10 bases lay in between.

V gene TRBV28 combines with J gene TRBJ2-2; 8 positions agree with TRBD1. The CDR3 runs to 16 residues. Looked up from germline, CDR1 is MDHEN and CDR2 is SYDVKM. The J segment lost 2 bases and the V segment lost 8 bases, leaving 10 bases of the junction unmatched. This CDR3 reads CASASLTGANTGELFF. The CDR3 nucleotides read TGTGCCAGCGCCTCCTTGACAGGGGCCAACACCGGGGAGCTGTTTTTT.

This clone appeared a few times. Here the CDR3 DNA reads TGTGCCACCAACCCGGGACTAGCGAGACTCACAGATACGCAGTATTTT. It encodes CATNPGLARLTDTQYF. The chain combines TRBV10-3 with TRBJ2-3; 10 bases fit TRBD2. CDR3 length: 16 amino acids. V dropped 10 bases and J dropped 2; count of bases not matched to a gene: 12. Per germline, CDR1 ENHRY and CDR2 SYGVKD.

The J gene is TRBJ1-2, the V gene TRBV30; D is perhaps TRBD1 (6 bases). V dropped 4 bases and J dropped 8 bases, with 20 bases sitting between them. The germline CDR1 and CDR2 sequences are GTSNPN and SVGIG (reference sequence). The CDR3 contains 14 residues. The CDR3 sequence is CAWIGQSSIGGYTF. CDR3 sequence (DNA): TGTGCCTGGATTGGACAGTCAAGCATCGGGGGCTACACCTTC.

The chain couples TRBV28 to TRBJ1-2; D might be TRBD1 (5 bases). V dropped 3 bases and J dropped 1 base, with 9 bases sitting between them. There are 14 residues in the CDR3. Looked up from germline, CDR1 is MDHEN and CDR2 is SYDVKM. CDR3 amino acids: CASSFQGGNYGYTF. The DNA of the CDR3 is TGTGCCAGCAGTTTTCAGGGTGGTAACTATGGCTACACCTTC.

Details on this clone: Germline and junction disagree at one end, which may indicate a read error. V usage is TRBV19 and J usage is TRBJ1-5, with 9 bases aligning to TRBD1. CDR1 and CDR2 from the germline V gene are LNHDA and SQIVND (reference sequence). The length of the CDR3 is 18 residues. CDR3 in amino acids: CASSVEGQGLLVVQPQHF. The CDR3 coding sequence is TGTGCCAGTAGTGTAGAGGGACAGGGCCTTCTTGTGGTACAGCCCCAGCATTTT.

This clone turned up a few times. The V gene is TRBV2, the J gene TRBJ1-1, with 7 nucleotides matching TRBD1. The germline V gene encodes CDR1 SNHLY and CDR2 FYNNEI. CDR3 length equals 14 residues. The V segment lost 7 bases and the J segment 1 base; nucleotides outside the gene matches: 6. Here the CDR3 reads CASNPQGSNTEAFF. The CDR3 DNA reads TGTGCCAGCAATCCACAGGGGTCGAACACTGAAGCTTTCTTT. Filled out from reference TRBV2 and TRBJ1-1, the complete variable domain reads EPEVTQTPSHQVTQMGQEVILRCVPISNHLYFYWYRQILGQKVEFLVSFYNNEISEKSEIFDDQFSVERPDGSNFTLKIRSTKLEDSAMYFCASNPQGSNTEAFFGQGTRLTVV.

This clone was counted only a few times. The chain links TRBV7-9 to TRBJ1-1; perhaps TRBD1 as D (6 bases). The V gene lost 3 bases and the J gene lost 6 bases, with 11 bases spanning the gap. CDR3 length equals 13 residues. Germline V gene lookup returns CDR1 SEHNR and CDR2 FQNEAQ (reference sequence). This CDR3 reads CASSFGGKAEAFF. CDR3 bases: TGTGCCAGCAGCTTTGGGGGCAAGGCTGAAGCTTTCTTT.

CDR3 nucleotides: TGTGCCAGCAGCTTAAGGGAGGTTGGGGACAATGAGCAGTTCTTC. This codes for CASSLREVGDNEQFF. V gene TRBV7-9 combines with J gene TRBJ2-1, with D perhaps TRBD2 (6 bases). Germline CDR1 SEHNR, CDR2 FQNEAQ (reference sequence). This CDR3 has 15 residues. The germline V and J ends were trimmed by 2 bases and 5 bases, with 13 bases remaining between them.

The chain has TRBV28 and TRBJ1-5; unclear D gene. Germline loops: CDR1 MDHEN, CDR2 SYDVKM. This CDR3 spans 15 amino acids. With 7 bases removed from V and 1 base from J, the gap between germline ends came to 14 bases. CDR3: CASTPDKTSNQPQHF. The CDR3 DNA reads TGTGCCAGCACCCCAGACAAGACAAGCAATCAGCCCCAGCATTTT.

The chain recombines TRBV29-1 with TRBJ2-5, with a possible D match to TRBD1 (9 bases). The end of the DNA fits TRBJ2-7 better, so the J call may be wrong. Germline V gene data show CDR1 as SQVTM and CDR2 as ANQGSEA. This CDR3 is built from 14 residues. CDR3 coding DNA: TGCAGCGTTGAAGTAGCGGGACAGGGCCACGAGCAGTACTTC. Translated: CSVEVAGQGHEQYF.

The table lists this clone with a count of one. V and J are TRBV29-1 and TRBJ2-5; 8 bases agree with TRBD2. The CDR3 has 15 residues. Germline CDR1 reads SQVTM; CDR2 reads ANQGSEA. V lost 5 bases to trimming and J lost 3 bases; unmatched junction nucleotides: 11. The CDR3 protein is CSVFRGGFGEETQYF. For the CDR3, the DNA is TGCAGCGTTTTTCGGGGGGGTTTCGGGGAAGAGACCCAGTACTTC.

The sample holds a few counts of this clone. The V call is TRBV6-1, the J call TRBJ2-1; D ambiguous. The germline CDR1 and CDR2 sequences are MNHNS and SASEGT. The CDR3 extends over 15 amino acids. Trimming took off 9 bases at V and 6 bases at J, with 21 bases between the two ends. The CDR3 reads CASHASTTGFNEQFF. DNA of the CDR3: TGTGCCAGTCACGCTTCTACTACCGGCTTCAATGAGCAGTTCTTC.

This clone was detected only a few times. The chain combines TRBV30 with TRBJ2-1; D unresolved. This CDR3 has 14 amino acids. Germline values: CDR1 GTSNPN, CDR2 SVGIG (reference sequence). V lost 0 bases, J lost 0 bases, and 6 bases lay in between. This chain's CDR3 is CAWSVPSSYNEQFF. The DNA of the CDR3 is TGTGCCTGGAGTGTTCCGAGCTCCTACAATGAGCAGTTCTTC.

The CDR3 bases are TGTGCCAGCAGCGACCGCCGGGACTTCGAGGTCACAGATACGCAGTATTTT. Protein: CASSDRRDFEVTDTQYF. This chain connects TRBV11-1 to TRBJ2-3; tentatively, D is TRBD2 (6 bases). The CDR3 has 17 amino acids. Germline CDR1 and CDR2: SGHAT and FQDESV (reference sequence). V was pared by 5 bases and J by 2 bases, with 20 bases between.

The chain couples TRBV7-2 to TRBJ1-5; D is ambiguous. This CDR3 region has 14 residues. Germline CDR1 reads SGHTA; CDR2 reads FQGNSA. V lost 3 bases and J lost 2, with 8 bases in between. CDR3 sequence (DNA): TGTGCCAGCAGCTTCAAGGAGGGCAATCAGCCCCAGCATTTT. Protein sequence: CASSFKEGNQPQHF.

This chain links TRBV9 with TRBJ2-6; D unclear. In germline, CDR1 is SGDLS, CDR2 YYNGEE. Trimming stripped 3 bases from V and 0 bases from J, with 7 bases between. The CDR3 covers 15 residues. In nucleotides, the CDR3 is TGTGCCAGCAGCGGCGGTGGCTCTGGGGCCAACGTCCTGACTTTC. It yields the protein CASSGGGSGANVLTF.

J is TRBJ2-1 and V is TRBV5-6, with D perhaps TRBD1 (6 bases). V was pared by 4 bases and J by 5 bases, with 13 bases between. The CDR3 loop spans 14 amino acids. Germline V gene lookup returns CDR1 SGHDT and CDR2 YYEEEE. The DNA for the CDR3 is TGTGCCAGCAGCACCTACAGGGCTAACAATGAGCAGTTCTTC. This encodes CASSTYRANNEQFF.

This clone was counted once. The genes are TRBV9 and TRBJ2-3; D ambiguous. The CDR3 is 15 amino acids. Per germline, CDR1 SGDLS and CDR2 YYNGEE. V was shortened by 7 bases and J by 2 bases, with 17 bases between the two germline ends. CDR3 in DNA: TGTGCCAGCTCCTTGGCCCCTTCCCACACAGATACGCAGTATTTT. This sequence encodes CASSLAPSHTDTQYF.

J is TRBJ1-1 and V is TRBV5-4, with D possibly matching TRBD1 (6 bases). Germline V gene data show CDR1 as SGHNT and CDR2 as YYREEE (reference sequence). Between the trimmed V and J ends, which lost 7 bases and 1 base, there was a span of 11 bases. This CDR3 is 13 amino acids long. DNA of the CDR3: TGTGCCAGCTTTAGGGGGAGGAACACTGAAGCTTTCTTT. Translation gives CASFRGRNTEAFF.

J is TRBJ2-7 and V is TRBV10-3, with a tentative D call TRBD2 (6 bases). CDR3 size: 16 residues. The V end was cut by 0 bases, the J end by 0 bases, with 12 bases between. Germline loops: CDR1 ENHRY, CDR2 SYGVKD. The chain's CDR3 is CAISESGRGNSYEQYF. The DNA for the CDR3 is TGTGCCATCAGTGAGTCCGGGCGGGGAAACTCCTACGAGCAGTACTTC.

The rearrangement uses TRBV28 and TRBJ1-5; D may be TRBD1 (5 bases). Germline CDR1 reads MDHEN; CDR2 reads SYDVKM. This CDR3 is built from 17 residues. Between the trimmed V and J ends, which lost 3 bases and 0 bases, there was a span of 15 bases. The CDR3 loop is CASSFRGRASSNQPQHF. The CDR3 DNA reads TGTGCCAGCAGTTTTCGGGGGAGGGCTAGTAGCAATCAGCCCCAGCATTTT.

The chain carries TRBV7-2 and TRBJ2-7; D not resolved. Trimming shortened V by 2 bases and J by 0 bases, and 8 bases separated the two germline ends. CDR1 is SGHTA, CDR2 FQGNSA, per germline. The CDR3 consists of 14 residues. This chain's CDR3 is CASSLNRNSYEQYF. The CDR3 nucleotides are TGTGCCAGCAGCTTAAACAGAAACTCCTACGAGCAGTACTTC.

The CDR3 DNA reads as TGTGCCAGCTCATCAGACCTAGCTGCGGAGACCCAGTACTTC. Its protein product is CASSSDLAAETQYF. The chain carries TRBV18 and TRBJ2-5; possibly TRBD2 for D (5 bases). Germline CDR1 reads KGHSH; CDR2 reads LQKENI. The CDR3 has 14 residues. V dropped 5 bases and J dropped 5 bases, with 15 bases sitting between them.

This rearrangement joins TRBV28 to TRBJ2-2, with 13 bases that match TRBD2. V dropped 6 bases and J dropped 8; count of bases not matched to a gene: 9. Germline V gives CDR1 MDHEN, CDR2 SYDVKM. This CDR3 has 16 amino acids. The CDR3 reads CASRTSGRAEGGELFF. The DNA for the CDR3 is TGTGCCAGCAGAACTAGCGGGAGGGCCGAAGGTGGGGAGCTGTTTTTT.

This clone appeared a few times. The chain employs TRBV6-5 and TRBJ1-2, with 9 bases matching TRBD1. Trimming took 6 bases from V and 6 from J; bases not matched to a gene: 8. The CDR3 is 14 residues long. Germline CDR1 and CDR2: MNHEY and SVGAGI. The CDR3 region is CASRSPGQGHGYTF. CDR3 coding DNA: TGTGCCAGCAGATCTCCGGGACAGGGCCATGGCTACACCTTC.

The DNA of the CDR3 is TGTGCCAGCACCACACTAGCGGGAGGGCTCAATGAGCAGTTCTTC. Amino acid sequence: CASTTLAGGLNEQFF. The chain is built from TRBV28 and TRBJ2-1; 13 bases align to TRBD2. With V trimmed by 7 bases and J by 6 bases, 6 bases remained unmatched. Germline CDR1 reads MDHEN; CDR2 reads SYDVKM. CDR3 length: 15 residues.